The TCR beta chain under discussion was sequenced for a study of CD8 T cells in Susac syndrome. Random hexamers were used to reverse transcribe an amount of about 0.45 to 1 ug RNA. The amplification used immunoSEQ multiplex PCR on TCR beta CDR3; it spanned 54 Vbeta and 13 Jbeta. TCRdb itself ran the immunoSEQ multiplex PCR reads through MiXCR, one entry per CDR3 protein. The top ten clones hold over 0.09% of a sample with 250,000 to 300,000 distinct CDR3 sequences, around 84% of them seen once. CD8+ and CD4+ T cells from blood underwent TCR beta sequencing, which was carried out in a high-throughput format. The CD8+ and CD4+ T cells were isolated magnetically using a negative isolation approach, whereas the TEMRA cells were enriched by FACS. Trimming took off 5 bases at V and 1 base at J, with 8 bases between the two ends. Per germline, CDR1 GTSNPN and CDR2 SVGIG (reference sequence). CDR3 size: 12 residues.

The TCR sequence derives from a human donor with multiple sclerosis. The V and J genes are TRBV30 and TRBJ1-1, with TRBD1 as a possible D gene (5 bases). Sample: CD8+ T cells from PBMCs. The CDR3 nucleotides are TGTGCCTGGGACCAGGGGAACACTGAAGCTTTCTTT. This translates into CAWDQGNTEAFF. Supplemented by reference TRBV30 and TRBJ1-1, the full variable domain reads SQTIHQWPATLVQPVGSPLSLECTVEGTSNPNLYWYRQAAGRGLQLLFYSVGIGQISSEVPQNLSASRPQDRQFILSSKKLLLSDSGFYLCAWDQGNTEAFFGQGTRLTVV.